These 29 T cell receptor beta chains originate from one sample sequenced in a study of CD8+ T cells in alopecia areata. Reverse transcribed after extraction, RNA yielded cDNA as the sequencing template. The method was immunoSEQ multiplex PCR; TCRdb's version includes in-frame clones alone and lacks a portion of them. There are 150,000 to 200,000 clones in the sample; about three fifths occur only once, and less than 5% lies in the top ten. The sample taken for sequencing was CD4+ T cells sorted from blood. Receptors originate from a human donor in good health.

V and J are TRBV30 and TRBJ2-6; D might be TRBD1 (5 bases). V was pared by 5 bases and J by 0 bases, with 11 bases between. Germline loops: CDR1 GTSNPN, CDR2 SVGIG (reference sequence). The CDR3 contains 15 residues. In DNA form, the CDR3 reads TGTGCCTGGGGGGCGGTGGGCTCTGGGGCCAACGTCCTGACTTTC. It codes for CAWGAVGSGANVLTF. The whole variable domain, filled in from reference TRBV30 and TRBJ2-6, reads SQTIHQWPATLVQPVGSPLSLECTVEGTSNPNLYWYRQAAGRGLQLLFYSVGIGQISSEVPQNLSASRPQDRQFILSSKKLLLSDSGFYLCAWGAVGSGANVLTFGAGSRLTVL.

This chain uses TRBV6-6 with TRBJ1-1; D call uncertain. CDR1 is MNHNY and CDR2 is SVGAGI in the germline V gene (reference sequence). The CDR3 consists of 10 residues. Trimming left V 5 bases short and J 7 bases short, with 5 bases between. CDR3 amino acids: CASSRDEAFF. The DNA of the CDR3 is TGTGCCAGCAGTCGAGATGAAGCTTTCTTT.

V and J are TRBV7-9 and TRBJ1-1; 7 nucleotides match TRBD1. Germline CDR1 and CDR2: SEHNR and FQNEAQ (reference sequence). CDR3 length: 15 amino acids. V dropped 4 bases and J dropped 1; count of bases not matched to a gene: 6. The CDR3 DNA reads TGTGCCAGCAGCTCACTACAGGGGCCGAACACTGAAGCTTTCTTT. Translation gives CASSSLQGPNTEAFF.

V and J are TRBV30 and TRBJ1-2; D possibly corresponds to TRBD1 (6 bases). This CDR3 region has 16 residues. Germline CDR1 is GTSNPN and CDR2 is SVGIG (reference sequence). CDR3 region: CAARDNGGVRGYGYTF. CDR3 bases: TGTGCTGCGAGGGACAACGGAGGGGTTCGTGGCTATGGCTACACCTTC.

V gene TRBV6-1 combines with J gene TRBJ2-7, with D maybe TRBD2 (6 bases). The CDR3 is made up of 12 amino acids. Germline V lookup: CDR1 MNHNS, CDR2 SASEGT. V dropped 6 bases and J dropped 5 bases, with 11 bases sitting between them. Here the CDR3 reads CASSEGRHEQYF. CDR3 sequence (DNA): TGTGCCAGCAGCGAGGGGAGGCACGAGCAGTACTTC.

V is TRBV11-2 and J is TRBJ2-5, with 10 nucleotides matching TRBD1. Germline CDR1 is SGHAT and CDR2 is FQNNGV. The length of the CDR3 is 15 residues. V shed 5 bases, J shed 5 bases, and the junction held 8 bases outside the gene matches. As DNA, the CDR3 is TGTGCCAGCAGCCCCGACAGGGGGCAGTGGGAGACCCAGTACTTC. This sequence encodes CASSPDRGQWETQYF.

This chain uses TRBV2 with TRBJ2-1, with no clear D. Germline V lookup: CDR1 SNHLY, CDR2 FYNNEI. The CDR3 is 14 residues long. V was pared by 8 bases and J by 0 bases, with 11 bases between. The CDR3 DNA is TGTGCCAGCGCCGAACGTAACTCCTACAATGAGCAGTTCTTC. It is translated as CASAERNSYNEQFF.

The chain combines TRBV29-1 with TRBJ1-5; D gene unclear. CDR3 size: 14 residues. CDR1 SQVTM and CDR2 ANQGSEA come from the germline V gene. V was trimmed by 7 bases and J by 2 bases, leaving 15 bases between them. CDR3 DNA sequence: TGCAGCGCCAAAACTAAGGGTGGCAATCAGCCCCAGCATTTT. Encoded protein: CSAKTKGGNQPQHF.

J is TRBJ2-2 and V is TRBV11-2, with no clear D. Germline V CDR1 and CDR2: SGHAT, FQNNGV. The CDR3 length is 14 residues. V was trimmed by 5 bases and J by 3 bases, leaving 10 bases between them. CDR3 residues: CASSGISHTGELFF. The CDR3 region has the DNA TGTGCCAGCAGCGGAATATCCCACACCGGGGAGCTGTTTTTT.

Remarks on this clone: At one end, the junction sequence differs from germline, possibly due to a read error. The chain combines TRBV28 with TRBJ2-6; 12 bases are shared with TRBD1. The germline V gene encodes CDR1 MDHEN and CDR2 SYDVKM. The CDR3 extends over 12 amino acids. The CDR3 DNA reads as TGTGCCAGCAGTGCGGGACAGGGGGCCCCTGCTTTC. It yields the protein CASSAGQGAPAF.

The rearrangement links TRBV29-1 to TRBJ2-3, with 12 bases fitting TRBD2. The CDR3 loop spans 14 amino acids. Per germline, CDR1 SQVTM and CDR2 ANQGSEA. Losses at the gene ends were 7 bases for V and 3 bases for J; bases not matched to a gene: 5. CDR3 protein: CSAPLAGGTDTQYF. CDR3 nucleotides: TGCAGCGCCCCACTAGCGGGAGGAACAGATACGCAGTATTTT.

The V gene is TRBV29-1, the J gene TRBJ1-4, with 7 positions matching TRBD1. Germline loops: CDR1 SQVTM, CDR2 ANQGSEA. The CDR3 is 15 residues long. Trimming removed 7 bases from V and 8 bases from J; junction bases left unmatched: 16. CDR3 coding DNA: TGCAGCGCCCTAAGGGGCAGGGGGTCGGAAGAAAAACTGTTTTTT. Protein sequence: CSALRGRGSEEKLFF.

The CDR3 region has the DNA TGTGCCAGTAGGACAGGGGAATCCTACGAGCAGTACTTC. Amino acid sequence: CASRTGESYEQYF. The J gene is TRBJ2-7, the V gene TRBV25-1; 9 bases match TRBD1. The germline CDR1 and CDR2 sequences are MGHDK and SYGVNS. The CDR3 loop spans 13 amino acids. The V gene end was trimmed by 9 bases and the J gene end by 1 base; junction bases not matched to a gene: 4.

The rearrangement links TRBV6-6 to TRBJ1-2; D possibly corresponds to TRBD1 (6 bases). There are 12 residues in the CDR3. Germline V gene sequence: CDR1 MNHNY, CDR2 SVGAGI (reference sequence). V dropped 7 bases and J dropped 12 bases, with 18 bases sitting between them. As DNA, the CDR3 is TGTGCCAGCACCCCGACAGGAACCACCCACACCTTC. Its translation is CASTPTGTTHTF.

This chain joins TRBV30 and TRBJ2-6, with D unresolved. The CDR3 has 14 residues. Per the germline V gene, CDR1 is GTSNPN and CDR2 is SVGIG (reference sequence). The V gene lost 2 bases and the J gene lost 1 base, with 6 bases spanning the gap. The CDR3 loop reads CAWSSASGANVLTF. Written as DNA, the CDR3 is TGTGCCTGGAGTAGTGCGTCTGGGGCCAACGTCCTGACTTTC.

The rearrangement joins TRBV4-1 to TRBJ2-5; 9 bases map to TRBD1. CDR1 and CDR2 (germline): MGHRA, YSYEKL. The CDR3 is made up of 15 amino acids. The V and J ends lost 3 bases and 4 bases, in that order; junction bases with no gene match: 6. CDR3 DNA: TGCGCCAGCAGCCAGACCGGGACAGGGACAGAGACCCAGTACTTC. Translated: CASSQTGTGTETQYF.

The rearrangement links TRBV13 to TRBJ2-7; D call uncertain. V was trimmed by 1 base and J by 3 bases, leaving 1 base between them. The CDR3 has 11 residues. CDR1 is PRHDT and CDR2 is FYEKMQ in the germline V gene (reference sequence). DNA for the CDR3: TGTGCCAGCAGCTTAGTCTACGAGCAGTACTTC. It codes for CASSLVYEQYF.

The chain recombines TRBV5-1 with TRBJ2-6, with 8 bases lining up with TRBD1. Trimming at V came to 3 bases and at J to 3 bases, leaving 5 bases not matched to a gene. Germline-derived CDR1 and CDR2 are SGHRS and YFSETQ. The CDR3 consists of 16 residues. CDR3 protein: CASSSTGVDGANVLTF. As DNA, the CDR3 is TGCGCCAGCAGCTCGACAGGGGTCGATGGGGCCAACGTCCTGACTTTC.

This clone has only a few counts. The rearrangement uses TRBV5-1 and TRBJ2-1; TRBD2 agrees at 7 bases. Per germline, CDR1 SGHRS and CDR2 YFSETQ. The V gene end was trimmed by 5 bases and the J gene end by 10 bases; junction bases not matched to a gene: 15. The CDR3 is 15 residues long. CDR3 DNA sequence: TGCGCCAGCAGGGCCGGGACTACGAAACACGGGGAGCAGTTCTTC. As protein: CASRAGTTKHGEQFF.

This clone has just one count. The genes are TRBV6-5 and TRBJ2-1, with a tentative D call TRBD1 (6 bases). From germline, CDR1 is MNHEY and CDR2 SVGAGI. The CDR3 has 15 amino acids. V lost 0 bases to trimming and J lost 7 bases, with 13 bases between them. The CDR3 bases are TGTGCCAGCAGTTACTCCTGGGGGCTATCGAATGAGCAGTTCTTC. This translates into CASSYSWGLSNEQFF.

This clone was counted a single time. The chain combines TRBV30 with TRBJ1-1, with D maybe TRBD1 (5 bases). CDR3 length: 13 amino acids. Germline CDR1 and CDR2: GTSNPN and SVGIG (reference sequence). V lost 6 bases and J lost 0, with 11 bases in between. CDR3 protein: CACQAGLNTEAFF. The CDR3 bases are TGTGCCTGTCAAGCGGGGCTGAACACTGAAGCTTTCTTT. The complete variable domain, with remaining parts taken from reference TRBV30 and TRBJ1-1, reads SQTIHQWPATLVQPVGSPLSLECTVEGTSNPNLYWYRQAAGRGLQLLFYSVGIGQISSEVPQNLSASRPQDRQFILSSKKLLLSDSGFYLCACQAGLNTEAFFGQGTRLTVV.

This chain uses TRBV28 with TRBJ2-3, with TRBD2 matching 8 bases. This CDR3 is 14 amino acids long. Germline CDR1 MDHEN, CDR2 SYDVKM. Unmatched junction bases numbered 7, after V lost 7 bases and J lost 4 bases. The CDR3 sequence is CASNIAGRPDTQYF. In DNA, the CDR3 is TGTGCCAGCAACATAGCGGGACGCCCAGATACGCAGTATTTT.

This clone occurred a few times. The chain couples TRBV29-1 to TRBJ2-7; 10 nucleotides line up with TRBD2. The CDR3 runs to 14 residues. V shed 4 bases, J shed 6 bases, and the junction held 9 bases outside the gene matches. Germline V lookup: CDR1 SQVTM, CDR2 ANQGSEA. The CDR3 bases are TGCAGCGTTGCGGCGGCTAGCGGGGGATTCGAGCAGTACTTC. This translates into CSVAAASGGFEQYF.

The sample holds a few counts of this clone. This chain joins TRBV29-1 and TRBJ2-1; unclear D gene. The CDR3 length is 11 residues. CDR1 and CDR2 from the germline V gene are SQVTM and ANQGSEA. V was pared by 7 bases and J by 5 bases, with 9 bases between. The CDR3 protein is CSGTLDNEQFF. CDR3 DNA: TGCAGCGGAACCCTTGACAATGAGCAGTTCTTC.

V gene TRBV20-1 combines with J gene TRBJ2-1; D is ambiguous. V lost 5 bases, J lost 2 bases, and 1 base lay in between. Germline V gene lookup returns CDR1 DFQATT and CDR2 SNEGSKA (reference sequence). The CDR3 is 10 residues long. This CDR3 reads CSAPYNEQFF. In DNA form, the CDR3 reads TGCAGTGCTCCCTACAATGAGCAGTTCTTC.

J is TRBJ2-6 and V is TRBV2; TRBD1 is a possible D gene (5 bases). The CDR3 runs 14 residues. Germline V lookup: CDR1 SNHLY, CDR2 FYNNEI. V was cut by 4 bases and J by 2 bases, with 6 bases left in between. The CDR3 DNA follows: TGTGCCAGCAGTGGGACAACTGGGGCCAACGTCCTGACTTTC. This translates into CASSGTTGANVLTF.

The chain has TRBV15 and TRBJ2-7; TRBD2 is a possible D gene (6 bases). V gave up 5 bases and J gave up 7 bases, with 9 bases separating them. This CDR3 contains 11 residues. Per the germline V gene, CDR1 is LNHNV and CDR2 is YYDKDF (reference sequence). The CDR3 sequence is CATSLAGEQYF. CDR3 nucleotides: TGTGCCACCAGCTTGGCGGGAGAGCAGTACTTC.

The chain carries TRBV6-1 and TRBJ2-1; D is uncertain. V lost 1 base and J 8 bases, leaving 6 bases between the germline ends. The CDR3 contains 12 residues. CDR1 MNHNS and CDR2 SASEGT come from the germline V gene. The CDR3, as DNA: TGTGCCAGCAGTGAAGTCCATGATGAGCAGTTCTTC. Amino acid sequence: CASSEVHDEQFF.

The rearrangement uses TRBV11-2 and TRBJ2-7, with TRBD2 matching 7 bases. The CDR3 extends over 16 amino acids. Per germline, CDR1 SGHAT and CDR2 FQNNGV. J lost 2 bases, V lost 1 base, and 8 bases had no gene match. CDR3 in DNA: TGTGCCAGCAGCTTAGCTAGTAGTCTAGCGGCCTACGAGCAGTACTTC. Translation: CASSLASSLAAYEQYF.